The T cell receptor beta chain under discussion was sequenced for a study of Graves' ophthalmopathy and Graves' hyperthyroidism. Notes on the study in general: Ophthalmopathy progression was predicted with approximately 64% sensitivity and around 72% specificity. Using a 13-signature model, the authors split ophthalmopathy from stable hyperthyroidism, with 85% to 90% sensitivity and around 76% specificity.

Thyroid ultrasound, orbital computed tomography, TRAb, serum thyroxine and clinical symptoms formed the basis of diagnosis. The TCR beta CDR3 regions underwent amplification from RNA transcripts. RT-PCR with HTBI primers came first, then second-round multiplex PCR. TCRdb analysed the multiplex PCR reads with MiXCR anew, one entry per CDR3 protein. The sample lists roughly 380,000 distinct CDR3 sequences, 15% occurring once. Turning to this clonotype: The antigen is unknown.

What was sequenced was peripheral blood. This TCR was recovered from a woman aged 18-29 years with stable Graves' hyperthyroidism.

The CDR3: CASSQDLGQKGETQYF. CDR3 DNA sequence: TGTGCCAGCAGCCAAGATCTTGGACAGAAAGGAGAGACCCAGTACTTC. The J gene is TRBJ2-5, the V gene TRBV3-1; D is perhaps TRBD1 (6 bases). The CDR3 contains 16 residues. V was clipped by 0 bases and J by 4 bases, with 15 bases between them. CDR1 LGHDT and CDR2 YNNKEL come from the germline V gene (reference sequence).